This T cell receptor beta chain stems from a study of early T cells in non-severe SARS-CoV-2 infection. Overall study: Chains were unpaired, as sequencing was done on bulk RNA from unsorted whole blood. The study's findings and limits: Anti-spike CD8 specificities were favored by VDJdb matching, whose results missed private and CD4 specificities.

Germline CDR1 is SGHNT and CDR2 is YENEEA. There are 14 residues in the CDR3. V dropped 5 bases and J dropped 4 bases, with 14 bases sitting between them. The library protocol tagged individual cDNA molecules with unique molecular identifiers. TCRdb recomputed calls from the 5' RACE reads with MiXCR, one row per CDR3 protein. The sample shows roughly 90,000 distinct CDR3 sequences, about 15% of them seen only once. There are a few counts of this clonotype. No antigen is known for it. The receptor comes from an adult who was a healthcare worker with PCR-confirmed SARS-CoV-2 infection or an uninfected control (not recorded which). The gene calls are TRBV11-3 and TRBJ1-1; D is uncertain. The material sequenced was whole blood. CDR3 nucleotide sequence: TGTGCCAGCAGCCTCCCTTCGAGGAGCACTGAAGCTTTCTTT. This translates into CASSLPSRSTEAFF.